What follows are 3 T cell receptor beta chains derived from one specimen sequenced in a study of OX40 agonist ivuxolimab in advanced cancers. Data came from immunoSEQ multiplex PCR; TCRdb stores just in-frame clones and leaves some out. The table includes 82,000 or so clones, roughly 92% detected once. Sequenced material: CD4+ or CD8+ T cells sorted from blood, taken in a trial of the OX40 agonist ivuxolimab. All receptors come from an adult with an advanced solid tumor such as melanoma, head and neck, liver or kidney cancer.

The chain joins TRBV15 to TRBJ2-3, with 16 bases identical to TRBD2. This CDR3 has 17 amino acids. CDR1 is LNHNV, CDR2 YYDKDF, per germline (reference sequence). The junction had 4 bases not matched to a gene; V was cut back by 0 bases and J by 7 bases. CDR3: CATSRDEGLAGGNTQYF. The CDR3 DNA is TGTGCCACCAGCAGAGATGAGGGACTAGCGGGAGGGAATACGCAGTATTTT.

This chain joins TRBV18 and TRBJ2-6; TRBD1 aligns across 11 bases. CDR3 length equals 16 residues. Germline trimming cut 5 bases from V and 6 bases from J; bases unmatched to any gene: 6. Germline loops: CDR1 KGHSH, CDR2 LQKENI. CDR3 DNA: TGTGCCAGCTCAGTCGGACAGGGGGCGGTGGCCAACGTCCTGACTTTC. Amino acids: CASSVGQGAVANVLTF.

The gene calls are TRBV9 and TRBJ2-1; D might be TRBD2 (6 bases). Per germline, CDR1 SGDLS and CDR2 YYNGEE. Trimming removed 0 bases at V and 4 bases at J, with 14 bases between. This CDR3 contains 16 residues. CDR3: CASSVGPGRGYNEQFF. CDR3 nucleotides: TGTGCCAGCAGCGTAGGCCCAGGGCGGGGTTACAATGAGCAGTTCTTC. Looking up the rest from reference TRBV9 and TRBJ2-1 gives the full variable domain: DSGVTQTPKHLITATGQRVTLRCSPRSGDLSVYWYQQSLDQGLQFLIQYYNGEERAKGNILERFSAQQFPDLHSELNLSSLELGDSALYFCASSVGPGRGYNEQFFGPGTRLTVL.